This T cell receptor beta chain was found in a study of T-cell memory formation after mild COVID-19. Study background: TCR clusters mostly belonged to single donors.

The study, taken as a whole, reports: Mainly CM and EM harbored the contracting CD4+ clones; mainly EMRA harbored the CD8+ ones.

The V segment lost 6 bases and the J segment 2 bases; nucleotides outside the gene matches: 8. The CDR3 covers 15 residues. Germline CDR1 and CDR2: MNHEY and SVGAGI. With constant-segment primers, 5'RACE yielded cDNA libraries of TCR alpha and TCR beta that carried sample barcodes and UMIs. From the 5' RACE reads, TCRdb called clonotypes with MiXCR, one entry per CDR3 protein. The sample consists of under 250,000 distinct CDR3 sequences, approximately 15% of them appearing once. This clonotype was observed a handful of times. What it binds is unknown. Sample: PBMCs or a T cell subset sorted from them (not recorded which). This TCR derives from an adult woman who had mild COVID-19 (a few samples of this study predate the infection). Cell type and time point are not known. V is TRBV6-5 and J is TRBJ2-3; 7 nucleotides align to TRBD2. CDR3 loop: CASRKRGVATDTQYF. The DNA for the CDR3 is TGTGCCAGCAGGAAACGGGGGGTGGCCACAGATACGCAGTATTTT.